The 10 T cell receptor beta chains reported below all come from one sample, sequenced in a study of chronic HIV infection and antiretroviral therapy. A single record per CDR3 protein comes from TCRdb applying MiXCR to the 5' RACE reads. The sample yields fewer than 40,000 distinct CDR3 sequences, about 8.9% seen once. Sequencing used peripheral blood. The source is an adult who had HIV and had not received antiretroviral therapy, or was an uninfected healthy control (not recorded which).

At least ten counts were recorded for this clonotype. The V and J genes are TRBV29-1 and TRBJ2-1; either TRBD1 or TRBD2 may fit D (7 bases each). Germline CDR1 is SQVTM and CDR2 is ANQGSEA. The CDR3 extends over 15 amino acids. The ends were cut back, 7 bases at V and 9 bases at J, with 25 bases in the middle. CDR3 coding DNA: TGCAGCGGGGGGGGCTTCGGCGGGAGACAGGGTGAGCAGTTCTTC. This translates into CSGGGFGGRQGEQFF.

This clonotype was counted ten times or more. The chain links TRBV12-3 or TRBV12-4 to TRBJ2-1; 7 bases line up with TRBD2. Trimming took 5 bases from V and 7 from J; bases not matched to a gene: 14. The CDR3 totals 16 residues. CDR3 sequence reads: CASSLSTSASGNEQFF. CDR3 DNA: TGTGCCAGCAGTCTCTCTACTAGCGCATCTGGGAATGAGCAGTTCTTC.

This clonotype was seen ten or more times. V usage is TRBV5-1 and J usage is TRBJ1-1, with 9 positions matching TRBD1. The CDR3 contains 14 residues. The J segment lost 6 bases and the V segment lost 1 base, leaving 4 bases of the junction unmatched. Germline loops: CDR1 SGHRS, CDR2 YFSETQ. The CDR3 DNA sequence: TGCGCCAGCAGCTTGTCCGACAGGGGGTCTGAAGCTTTCTTT. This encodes CASSLSDRGSEAFF.

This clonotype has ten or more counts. CDR3 in DNA: TGTGCCAGTAGGCTAGCGGGAGAAGAAGAGACCCAGTACTTC. Amino acid sequence: CASRLAGEEETQYF. J is TRBJ2-5 and V is TRBV19; 10 nucleotides agree with TRBD2. From germline, CDR1 is LNHDA and CDR2 SQIVND (reference sequence). Trimming at V came to 6 bases and at J to 3 bases, leaving 4 bases not matched to a gene. The length of the CDR3 is 14 residues.

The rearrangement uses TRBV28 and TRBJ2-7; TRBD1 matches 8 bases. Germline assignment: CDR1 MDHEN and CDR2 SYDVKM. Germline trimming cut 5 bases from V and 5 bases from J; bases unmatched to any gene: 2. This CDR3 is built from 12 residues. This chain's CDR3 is CASSRQGNEQYF. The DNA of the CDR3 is TGTGCCAGCAGTAGACAGGGGAACGAGCAGTACTTC.

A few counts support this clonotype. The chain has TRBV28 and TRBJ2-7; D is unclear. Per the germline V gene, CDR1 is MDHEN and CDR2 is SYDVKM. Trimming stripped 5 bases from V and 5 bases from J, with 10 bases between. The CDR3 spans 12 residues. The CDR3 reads CASSASIHEQYF. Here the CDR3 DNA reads TGTGCCAGCAGTGCTAGTATCCACGAGCAGTACTTC.

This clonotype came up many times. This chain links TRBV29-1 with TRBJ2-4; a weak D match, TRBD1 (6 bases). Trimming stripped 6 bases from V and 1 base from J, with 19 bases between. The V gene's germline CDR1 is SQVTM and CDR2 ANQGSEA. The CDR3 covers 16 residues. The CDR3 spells CSVDGQLGEAKNIQYF. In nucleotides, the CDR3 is TGCAGCGTCGACGGACAGCTGGGCGAGGCCAAAAACATTCAGTACTTC.

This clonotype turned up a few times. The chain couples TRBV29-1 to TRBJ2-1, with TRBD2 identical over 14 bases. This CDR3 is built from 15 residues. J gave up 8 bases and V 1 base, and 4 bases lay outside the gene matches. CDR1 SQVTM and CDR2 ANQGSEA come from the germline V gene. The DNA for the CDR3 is TGCAGCGTTGAAGGGACTAGCGGGAGGCTGGATGAGCAGTTCTTC. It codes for CSVEGTSGRLDEQFF.

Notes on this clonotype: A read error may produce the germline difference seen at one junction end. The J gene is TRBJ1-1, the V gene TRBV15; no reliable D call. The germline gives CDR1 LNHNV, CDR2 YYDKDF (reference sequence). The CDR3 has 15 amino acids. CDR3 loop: CATSRDRRAPTETFF. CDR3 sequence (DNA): TGTGCCACCAGCAGAGATCGCCGGGCACCCACTGAAACTTTCTTT. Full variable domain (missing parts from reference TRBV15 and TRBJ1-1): DAMVIQNPRYQVTQFGKPVTLSCSQTLNHNVMYWYQQKSSQAPKLLFHYYDKDFNNEADTPDNFQSRRPNTSFCFLDIRSPGLGDTAMYLCATSRDRRAPTETFFGQGTRLTVV.

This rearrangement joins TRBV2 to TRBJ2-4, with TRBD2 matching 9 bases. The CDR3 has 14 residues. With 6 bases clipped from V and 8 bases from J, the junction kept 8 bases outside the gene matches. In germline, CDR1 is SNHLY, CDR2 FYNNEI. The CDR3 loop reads CASRAGLAVDIQYF. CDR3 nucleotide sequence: TGTGCCAGCAGGGCGGGACTAGCCGTTGACATTCAGTACTTC.